This T cell receptor beta chain was sequenced for a study of blood T cell repertoires in COVID-19. This CDR3 is 18 amino acids long. Trimming removed 3 bases from V and 2 bases from J; junction bases left unmatched: 10. Germline-derived CDR1 and CDR2 are LGHNA and YNFKEQ. The assay was immunoSEQ multiplex PCR, and TCRdb's table has in-frame clones only and misses some. The profile shows about 220,000 clones, 70% to 90% of them singletons. The rearrangement uses TRBV4-2 and TRBJ1-3; 10 bases align to TRBD1. Sequencing input: peripheral blood. This sequence originates from a woman between 70 and 85 years old with COVID-19, enrolled during active disease. The CDR3 DNA sequence: TGTGCCAGCAGCCAGGATCGACAGGGGGCATGGACTGGAAACACCATATATTTT. Its protein is CASSQDRQGAWTGNTIYF.